This T cell receptor beta chain was sequenced during a study of blood T cell repertoires in COVID-19. Study information: Samples representing acute and convalescent COVID-19 were sourced from the United States, Italy and Spain. Sources were T cells, B-cell-depleted T cells, or PBMCs; the material itself was cDNA or gDNA.

Original analysis: Reference gene primer amplification gave estimated nucleated cell counts. TCRdb keeps only in-frame clones here, not all; method: immunoSEQ multiplex PCR. V, J and clone size were drawn from that table, and D and trimming were deduced from the DNA. This table holds fewer than 350,000 clones, around 86% found once. CDR1 and CDR2 from the germline V gene are LNHNV and YYDKDF (reference sequence). V gave up 1 base and J gave up 4 bases; unmatched junction bases: 9. This CDR3 comprises 17 residues. The sample consisted of peripheral blood. J is TRBJ2-3 and V is TRBV15, with 9 nucleotides matching TRBD1. The TCR comes from a woman aged 25 to 39 who had recovered from COVID-19. The CDR3 DNA sequence: TGTGCCACCAGCAGAGCCCCGGGACAGGGTCAGGCAGATACGCAGTATTTT. Its translation is CATSRAPGQGQADTQYF.